A selection of T cell receptor beta chains follows, all from one sample in a study of blood T cells in healthy people across ages. Each CDR3 protein gets one entry after TCRdb re-called the 5' RACE reads with MiXCR. Here the sample spans about 700,000 distinct CDR3 sequences, 32% being singletons. Source material: blood. These receptors were obtained from a woman older than 75 in good health. The CDR3 runs from the conserved cysteine through the conserved F or W. The D gene is left open where the match is weak. Size is stated for part of the rows, as once, few or many counts, or as a class when the clone is expanded.

abundance | j_gene | len | v_gene | d_gene | CDR3nt | CDR3aa
many | TRBJ2-7 | 17 | TRBV20-1 | NA | TGCAGTGCTAGAGATGGGGGGCGTGGGCGCCAGGGATACGAGCAGTACTTC | CSARDGGRGRQGYEQYF
NA | TRBJ1-5 | 11 | TRBV6-6 | NA | TGTGCCAGCAGTTTTCGTTCGCCCCAGCATTTT | CASSFRSPQHF
NA | TRBJ2-1 | 12 | TRBV29-1 | NA | TGCAGCGTTGACCCTACCCCCAATGAGCAGTTCTTC | CSVDPTPNEQFF
NA | TRBJ2-7 | 15 | TRBV7-2 | NA | TGTGCCAGCAGCTTAGCGTCGCAGGGAAAGTACGAGCAGTACTTC | CASSLASQGKYEQYF
many | TRBJ2-3 | 12 | TRBV6-5 | NA | TGTGCCAGTGGGACCCTTACAGATACGCAGTATTTT | CASGTLTDTQYF
many | TRBJ2-1 | 15 | TRBV14 | NA | TGTGCCAGCAGCCAAGCAGGGAGCTCCTACAATGAGCAGTTCTTC | CASSQAGSSYNEQFF
NA | TRBJ1-1 | 16 | TRBV19 | TRBD1 | TGTGCCAGTAGTAGCCGCCCCGGGACAGTGAACACTGAAGCTTTCTTT | CASSSRPGTVNTEAFF
once | TRBJ2-7 | 14 | TRBV29-1 | NA | TGCAGCGTTGAAGATGTGAACGGCTCCTACGAGCAGTACTTC | CSVEDVNGSYEQYF
many | TRBJ1-1 | 13 | TRBV20-1 | TRBD1 | TGCAGTGCTCGAGATCCGGGACAGGCTGAAGCTTTCTTT | CSARDPGQAEAFF
NA | TRBJ1-1 | 11 | TRBV29-1 | NA | TGCAGCGCTGGGAGGGAGAATGAAGCTTTCTTT | CSAGRENEAFF
NA | TRBJ1-5 | 16 | TRBV19 | TRBD1 | TGTGCCAGTAGTCCGAGGGACAGGGGGCTCAATCAGCCCCAGCATTTT | CASSPRDRGLNQPQHF
NA | TRBJ2-3 | 14 | TRBV29-1 | NA | TGCAGCGTTGGGGGGGTTCCGGGGTCAGATACGCAGTATTTT | CSVGGVPGSDTQYF
many | TRBJ1-2 | 16 | TRBV5-5 | TRBD1 | TGTGCCAGCAGCTTGAGCCCGGGACAGGGAATTCATGGCTACACCTTC | CASSLSPGQGIHGYTF
many | TRBJ1-1 | 14 | TRBV7-9 | NA | TGTGCCAGCAGCTGGGGATCAACGAACACTGAAGCTTTCTTT | CASSWGSTNTEAFF
many | TRBJ2-7 | 11 | TRBV12-3/TRBV12-4 | NA | TGTGCCAGCGGGGGTACCTACGAGCAGTACTTC | CASGGTYEQYF
many | TRBJ2-1 | 14 | TRBV20-1 | NA | TGCAGTGCTAAAATACTAGGCGCGTACAATGAGCAGTTCTTC | CSAKILGAYNEQFF
NA | TRBJ2-5 | 10 | TRBV29-1 | NA | TGCAGCGCGTACCAAGAGACCCAGTACTTC | CSAYQETQYF
NA | TRBJ1-1 | 17 | TRBV20-1 | TRBD1 | TGCAGTGCTAGAGATGGCAAGACAGGGGGCCGATTTACTGAAGCTTTCTTT | CSARDGKTGGRFTEAFF
many | TRBJ1-5 | 15 | TRBV6-2/TRBV6-3 | NA | TGTGCCAGCAGCCGGGATATGACATTCGGGCAGCCCCAGCATTTT | CASSRDMTFGQPQHF
NA | TRBJ1-6 | 16 | TRBV5-1 | NA | TGCGCCAGCAGCTTGTATCGGCCCGACTATAATTCACCCCTCCACTTT | CASSLYRPDYNSPLHF
many | TRBJ1-2 | 13 | TRBV27 | NA | TGTGCCAGCAGTTTATTGAGTATAGGCGGCTACACCTTC | CASSLLSIGGYTF
NA | TRBJ2-7 | 15 | TRBV5-5 | NA | TGTGCCAGCAGCCCATCGGGTGCGGGCCTCTACGAGCAGTACTTC | CASSPSGAGLYEQYF
many | TRBJ1-1 | 13 | TRBV7-2 | TRBD1 | TGTGCCAGCAGCGTGGACAGGCGCACTGAAGCTTTCTTT | CASSVDRRTEAFF
NA | TRBJ1-1 | 12 | TRBV3-1 | TRBD1 | TGTGCCAGCAGCCAAGTGGGACAGCGAGCTTTCTTT | CASSQVGQRAFF
many | TRBJ2-3 | 14 | TRBV5-6 | NA | TGTGCCAGCAGCCGACCCTCGTTCACAGATACGCAGTATTTT | CASSRPSFTDTQYF
NA | TRBJ1-1 | 15 | TRBV4-2 | TRBD1 | TGTGCCGGCAGCCAAGGGACAGGACGGAACACTGAAGCTTTCTTT | CAGSQGTGRNTEAFF
NA | TRBJ1-1 | 15 | TRBV5-1 | TRBD1 | TGCGCCAGCAGCTCTAAGGGGGCTCCGAACACTGAAGCTTTCTTT | CASSSKGAPNTEAFF
NA | TRBJ2-5 | 16 | TRBV5-1 | TRBD1 | TGCGCCAGCAGCTCTGTCCGGGACAGGGGATGGAAGGCCCAGTACTTC | CASSSVRDRGWKAQYF
few | TRBJ2-3 | 16 | TRBV13 | TRBD2 | TGTGCCAGCAGCCCTCGACTAGCGGGAGATGTGGATACGCAGTATTTT | CASSPRLAGDVDTQYF
NA | TRBJ2-1 | 16 | TRBV7-2 | TRBD2 | TGTGCCAGCAGTTGGGCTAGCGGGAGTATGTACAATGAGCAGTTCTTC | CASSWASGSMYNEQFF
NA | TRBJ2-5 | 15 | TRBV5-6 | NA | TGTGCCAGCAGCCGAATGGGGGGCGGAAGCGATGAGCAGTACTTC | CASSRMGGGSDEQYF
NA | TRBJ1-1 | 15 | TRBV12-3/TRBV12-4 | NA | TGTGCCAGCAGTTTAGTCGGGGGAGGGAAGGCTGAAGCTTTCTTT | CASSLVGGGKAEAFF
few | TRBJ2-2 | 15 | TRBV10-3 | NA | TGTGCCATCAGAGATGACAGGGGAGGGACCGGGGAGCTGTTTTTT | CAIRDDRGGTGELFF
NA | TRBJ1-5 | 13 | TRBV28 | TRBD1 | TGTGCCAGCTGGGGACAGGGCGACCAGCCCCAGCATTTT | CASWGQGDQPQHF
NA | TRBJ1-1 | 13 | TRBV12-3/TRBV12-4 | NA | TGTGCCAGCAGTTTACTGTTTAGCACTGAAGCTTTCTTT | CASSLLFSTEAFF
many | TRBJ2-1 | 14 | TRBV6-1 | TRBD2 | TGTGCCAGCAGGTTAGCGGGGGGCGGGAATGAGCAGTTCTTC | CASRLAGGGNEQFF
many | TRBJ2-3 | 18 | TRBV4-3 | TRBD1 | TGCGCCAGCAGCCAAGATCGGACCTGGACAGGGGGCACAGATACGCAGTATTTT | CASSQDRTWTGGTDTQYF
few | TRBJ1-2 | 14 | TRBV9 | NA | TGTGCCAGCAGCGTAGATCCAGGGGTAAATGGCTACACCTTC | CASSVDPGVNGYTF
many | TRBJ1-5 | 13 | TRBV20-1 | NA | TGCAGTGCTAGAGGCCCCGGGGGCCAGCCCCAGCATTTT | CSARGPGGQPQHF
few | TRBJ1-5 | 14 | TRBV19 | TRBD1 | TGTGCCAGTAAAAGACAGGGCGACAATCAGCCCCAGCATTTT | CASKRQGDNQPQHF
NA | TRBJ1-5 | 14 | TRBV15 | NA | TGTGCCACCAGCAGAGACCTTCAGGGGCGGTCTCAGCATTTT | CATSRDLQGRSQHF
many | TRBJ2-3 | 15 | TRBV20-1 | TRBD2 | TGCAGTGCTAGAGTGTCTAGCGGGTACACAGATACGCAGTATTTT | CSARVSSGYTDTQYF
many | TRBJ2-5 | 17 | TRBV7-2 | NA | TGTGCCAGCAGCGGTAGGTTGGCCCGCCTGGAGAGAGAGACCCAGTACTTC | CASSGRLARLERETQYF
NA | TRBJ2-1 | 13 | TRBV12-3/TRBV12-4 | TRBD2 | TGTGCCAGCAGTTTATCGGGGGGGTCTGAGCAGTTCTTC | CASSLSGGSEQFF
many | TRBJ2-6 | 15 | TRBV3-1 | TRBD1 | TGTGCCAGCAGCCTGGGGACAGCCGGGGCCAACGTCCTGACTTTC | CASSLGTAGANVLTF
NA | TRBJ2-3 | 15 | TRBV7-3 | TRBD1 | TGTGCCAGCAGCCGCTCGGGACAGGTCACAGATACGCAGTATTTT | CASSRSGQVTDTQYF
few | TRBJ2-7 | 16 | TRBV10-3 | TRBD2 | TGTGCCATCAGTGAGTCGGCTAGCGGGGTATACAATGAGCAGTACTTC | CAISESASGVYNEQYF